The 17 T cell receptor beta chains below come from one sample, sequenced in a study of blood T cell repertoires in COVID-19. Repertoires were generated with immunoSEQ multiplex PCR, while TCRdb's copy carries only in-frame clones and drops some. The data hold roughly 60,000 clones, with about 83% observed a single time. Sequenced input: peripheral blood. The receptors here all came from an elderly woman with acute or convalescent COVID-19.

This chain joins TRBV4-3 and TRBJ1-4; D may be TRBD1 (5 bases). Germline CDR1 and CDR2: LGHNA and YSLEER. V was cut by 0 bases and J by 8 bases, with 19 bases left in between. CDR3 length: 17 amino acids. The DNA for the CDR3 is TGCGCCAGCAGCCAAGAATGGTCGGGACTCCTCGGAGAAAAACTGTTTTTT. This encodes CASSQEWSGLLGEKLFF.

The chain has TRBV27 and TRBJ2-7; tentative D call: TRBD1 (5 bases). Trimming removed 6 bases at V and 6 bases at J, with 12 bases between. The CDR3 length is 12 residues. The germline V gene encodes CDR1 MNHEY and CDR2 SMNVEV (reference sequence). The CDR3 region is CASSRPRGEQYF. The CDR3 DNA is TGTGCCAGCAGCCGCCCTAGGGGCGAGCAGTACTTC.

J is TRBJ2-2 and V is TRBV5-1, with TRBD2 matching 7 bases. The CDR3 has 17 amino acids. The V gene end was trimmed by 2 bases and the J gene end by 4 bases; junction bases not matched to a gene: 11. The germline V gene encodes CDR1 SGHRS and CDR2 YFSETQ. The DNA of the CDR3 is TGCGCCAGCAGCTTTCCGGCGGGAGTAAAATCCACCGGGGAGCTGTTTTTT. Residues: CASSFPAGVKSTGELFF.

This chain connects TRBV5-1 to TRBJ1-2, with 8 bases aligning to TRBD1. The germline gives CDR1 SGHRS, CDR2 YFSETQ. The junction had 5 bases not matched to a gene; V was cut back by 4 bases and J by 3 bases. There are 14 residues in the CDR3. The CDR3 loop reads CASSRTGTDYGYTF. Here the CDR3 DNA reads TGCGCCAGCAGCCGGACAGGGACGGACTATGGCTACACCTTC.

The chain recombines TRBV5-8 with TRBJ2-1; weak D call: TRBD2 (5 bases). Trimming left V 4 bases short and J 7 bases short, with 24 bases between. CDR1 SGHTS and CDR2 YDEGEE come from the germline V gene. This CDR3 spans 17 amino acids. CDR3 in amino acids: CASSPQRSGRGRNEQFF. The CDR3 DNA follows: TGTGCCAGCAGCCCGCAGCGGTCGGGTCGTGGGAGAAATGAGCAGTTCTTC.

This chain links TRBV6-6 with TRBJ1-2; weak D call: TRBD1 (6 bases). V lost 6 bases, J lost 6 bases, and 17 bases lay in between. Germline values: CDR1 MNHNY, CDR2 SVGAGI (reference sequence). This CDR3 spans 14 amino acids. The CDR3 nucleotides read TGTGCCAGCAGCCCCTCAGGGGAAAAGCATGGCTACACCTTC. Translated, it gives CASSPSGEKHGYTF.

This chain links TRBV21-1 with TRBJ2-7; the D segment call TRBD2 is taken from the table without a DNA check. TRBV21-1 is classified as a pseudogene. The CDR3 runs 16 residues. CDR3 sequence (DNA): TGTGCCAGCAGAAAGGAGGGGACTAGCGGGGACCGCGAGCAGTACTTC. Amino acid sequence: CASRKEGTSGDREQYF.

The chain employs TRBV4-1 and TRBJ1-2; 7 bases line up with TRBD1. Germline trimming cut 0 bases from V and 2 bases from J; bases unmatched to any gene: 3. This CDR3 is built from 15 residues. Germline V gene lookup returns CDR1 MGHRA and CDR2 YSYEKL. The CDR3 sequence: CASSQEDRVNYGYTF. CDR3 coding DNA: TGCGCCAGCAGCCAAGAAGACAGGGTCAACTATGGCTACACCTTC.

V and J are TRBV9 and TRBJ2-2; 9 bases are a match to TRBD2. The ends lost 3 bases at V and 6 bases at J; junction bases unmatched: 6. Germline V gene lookup returns CDR1 SGDLS and CDR2 YYNGEE. The CDR3 spans 15 residues. The CDR3 loop is CASSASGRSAGELFF. The CDR3 DNA reads as TGTGCCAGCAGCGCGAGCGGGAGGTCGGCCGGGGAGCTGTTTTTT.

This chain links TRBV6-5 with TRBJ1-5, with TRBD1 identical over 8 bases. Per germline, CDR1 MNHEY and CDR2 SVGAGI. This CDR3 comprises 15 residues. The V segment lost 6 bases and the J segment 7 bases; nucleotides outside the gene matches: 11. DNA of the CDR3: TGTGCCAGCAGCCCGGGGACAGGTTTTGGACAGCCCCAGCATTTT. Translation: CASSPGTGFGQPQHF.

This sequence joins TRBV30 and TRBJ1-6; D unresolved. The CDR3 totals 14 residues. Germline V gives CDR1 GTSNPN, CDR2 SVGIG (reference sequence). V was trimmed by 0 bases and J by 4 bases, leaving 7 bases between them. CDR3 sequence reads: CAWSVLFYNSPLHF. CDR3 coding DNA: TGTGCCTGGAGTGTACTTTTTTATAATTCACCCCTCCACTTT. Filled out from reference TRBV30 and TRBJ1-6, the complete variable domain reads SQTIHQWPATLVQPVGSPLSLECTVEGTSNPNLYWYRQAAGRGLQLLFYSVGIGQISSEVPQNLSASRPQDRQFILSSKKLLLSDSGFYLCAWSVLFYNSPLHFGNGTRLTVT.

The chain is built from TRBV14 and TRBJ1-6, with 7 bases that match TRBD1. With V trimmed by 4 bases and J by 2 bases, 11 bases remained unmatched. In germline, CDR1 is SGHDN, CDR2 FVKESK. This CDR3 has 18 amino acids. The CDR3 DNA reads as TGTGCCAGCAGCCGCCAACCGCAGGGGGAGACCTATAATTCACCCCTCCACTTT. Protein product: CASSRQPQGETYNSPLHF.

The CDR3 DNA follows: TGTGCCAGCAGAAGACAGGGGGCGAATGAAAAACTGTTTTTT. Encoded protein: CASRRQGANEKLFF. V usage is TRBV25-1 and J usage is TRBJ1-4, with 10 nucleotides matching TRBD1. V lost 6 bases and J lost 5; bases outside the gene matches: 3. The CDR3 is made up of 14 amino acids. Germline V gene data show CDR1 as MGHDK and CDR2 as SYGVNS.

V usage is TRBV3-1 (or the pseudogene TRBV3-2) and J usage is TRBJ2-1; 10 bases align to TRBD2. Per the germline V gene, CDR1 is LGHDT and CDR2 is YNNKEL (reference sequence). The CDR3 length is 17 residues. V was clipped by 4 bases and J by 4 bases; unmatched bases: 10. For the CDR3, the DNA is TGTGCCAGCAGCCCCCAGAGTAGCGGGGGGCATTACAATGAGCAGTTCTTC. It translates to CASSPQSSGGHYNEQFF.

This clone came up once. J is TRBJ2-1 and V is TRBV7-2; 8 bases are a match to TRBD2. Germline loops: CDR1 SGHTA, CDR2 FQGNSA. The junction had 4 bases not matched to a gene; V was cut back by 1 base and J by 2 bases. The CDR3 totals 16 residues. CDR3 loop: CASSLGAGGTYNEQFF. The DNA of the CDR3 is TGTGCCAGCAGCTTAGGGGCGGGGGGCACCTACAATGAGCAGTTCTTC. Combining the CDR3 with reference TRBV7-2 and TRBJ2-1 gives the whole variable domain GAGVSQSPSNKVTEKGKDVELRCDPISGHTALYWYRQSLGQGLEFLIYFQGNSAPDKSGLPSDRFSAERTGGSVSTLTIQRTQQEDSAVYLCASSLGAGGTYNEQFFGPGTRLTVL.

The genes are TRBV15 and TRBJ2-5; TRBD2 aligns across 7 bases. Germline V gene data show CDR1 as LNHNV and CDR2 as YYDKDF (reference sequence). The CDR3 is 15 amino acids. The J segment lost 4 bases and the V segment lost 0 bases, leaving 5 bases of the junction unmatched. The CDR3 nucleotides are TGTGCCACCAGCAGAGAGTTTTCGGGGGGAGAGACCCAGTACTTC. It encodes CATSREFSGGETQYF.

The chain combines TRBV11-2 with TRBJ1-2, with 7 positions matching TRBD1. The V gene's germline CDR1 is SGHAT and CDR2 FQNNGV. This CDR3 spans 15 amino acids. The ends lost 1 base at V and 4 bases at J; junction bases unmatched: 6. The CDR3 sequence: CASSLGQGGTYGYTF. In DNA form, the CDR3 reads TGTGCCAGCAGCTTAGGACAGGGAGGTACCTATGGCTACACCTTC.